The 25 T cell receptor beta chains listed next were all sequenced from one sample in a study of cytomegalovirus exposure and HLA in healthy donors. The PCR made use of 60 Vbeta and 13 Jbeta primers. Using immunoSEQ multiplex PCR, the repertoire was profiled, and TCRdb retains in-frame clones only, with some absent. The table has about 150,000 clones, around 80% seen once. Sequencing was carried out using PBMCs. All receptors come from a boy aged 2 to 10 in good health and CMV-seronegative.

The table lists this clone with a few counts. The CDR3 DNA follows: TGTGCCAGCAGCCATCTCCCGGGAAATGAAAAACTGTTTTTT. This codes for CASSHLPGNEKLFF. The V gene is TRBV14, the J gene TRBJ1-4; D not resolved. Germline V gene lookup returns CDR1 SGHDN and CDR2 FVKESK. The CDR3 spans 14 residues. Trimming cost V 3 bases and J 5 bases, with 10 bases left between them. Together with reference TRBV14 and TRBJ1-4, the CDR3 gives the full variable domain: EAGVTQFPSHSVIEKGQTVTLRCDPISGHDNLYWYRRVMGKEIKFLLHFVKESKQDESGMPNNRFLAERTGGTYSTLKVQPAELEDSGVYFCASSHLPGNEKLFFGSGTQLSVL.

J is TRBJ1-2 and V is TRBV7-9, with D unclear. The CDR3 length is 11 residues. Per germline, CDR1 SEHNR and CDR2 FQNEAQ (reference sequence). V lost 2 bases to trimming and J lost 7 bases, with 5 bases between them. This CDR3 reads CASSLNTGYTF. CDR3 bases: TGTGCCAGCAGCTTAAACACTGGCTACACCTTC.

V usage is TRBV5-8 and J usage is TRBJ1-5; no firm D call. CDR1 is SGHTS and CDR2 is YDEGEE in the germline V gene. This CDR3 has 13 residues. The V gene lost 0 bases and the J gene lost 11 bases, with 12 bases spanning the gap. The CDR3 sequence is CASSLGGSLAQHF. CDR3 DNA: TGTGCCAGCAGCTTGGGAGGGTCCCTAGCCCAGCATTTT. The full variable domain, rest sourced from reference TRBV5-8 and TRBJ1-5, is EAGVTQSPTHLIKTRGQQATLRCSPISGHTSVYWYQQALGLGLQFLLWYDEGEERNRGNFPPRFSGRQFPNYSSELNVNALELEDSALYLCASSLGGSLAQHFGDGTRLSIL.

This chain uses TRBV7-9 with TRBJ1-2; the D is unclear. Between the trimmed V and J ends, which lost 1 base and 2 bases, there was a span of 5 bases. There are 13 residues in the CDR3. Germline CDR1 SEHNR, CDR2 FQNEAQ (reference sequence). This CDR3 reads CASSLDQNYGYTF. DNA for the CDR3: TGTGCCAGCAGCTTAGACCAGAACTATGGCTACACCTTC.

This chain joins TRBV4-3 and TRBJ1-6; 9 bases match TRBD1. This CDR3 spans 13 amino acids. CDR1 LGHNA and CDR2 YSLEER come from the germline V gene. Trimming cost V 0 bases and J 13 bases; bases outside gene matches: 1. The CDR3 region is CASSQDDRGPLHF. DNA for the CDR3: TGCGCCAGCAGCCAAGATGACAGGGGGCCCCTCCACTTT.

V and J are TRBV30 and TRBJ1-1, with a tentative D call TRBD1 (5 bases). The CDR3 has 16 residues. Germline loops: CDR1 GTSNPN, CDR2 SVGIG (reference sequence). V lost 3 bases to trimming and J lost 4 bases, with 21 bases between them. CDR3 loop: CAWRVWGRQGSTEAFF. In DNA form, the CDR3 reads TGTGCCTGGAGGGTGTGGGGGAGGCAGGGTTCCACTGAAGCTTTCTTT.

The CDR3 loop is CASSIGPSGTYEQYF. DNA for the CDR3: TGTGCCAGTAGTATTGGGCCTAGCGGAACCTACGAGCAGTACTTC. The chain recombines TRBV19 with TRBJ2-7; 7 nucleotides match TRBD2. The CDR3 sequence is 15 residues long. The V gene end was trimmed by 3 bases and the J gene end by 2 bases; junction bases not matched to a gene: 7. Germline assignment: CDR1 LNHDA and CDR2 SQIVND (reference sequence).

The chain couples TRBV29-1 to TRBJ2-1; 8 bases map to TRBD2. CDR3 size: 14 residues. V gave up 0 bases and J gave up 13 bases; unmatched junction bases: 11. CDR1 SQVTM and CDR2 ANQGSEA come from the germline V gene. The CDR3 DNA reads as TGCAGCGTTGAAGACCCCTTAATGAGCGGGAGCCAGTTCTTC. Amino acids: CSVEDPLMSGSQFF.

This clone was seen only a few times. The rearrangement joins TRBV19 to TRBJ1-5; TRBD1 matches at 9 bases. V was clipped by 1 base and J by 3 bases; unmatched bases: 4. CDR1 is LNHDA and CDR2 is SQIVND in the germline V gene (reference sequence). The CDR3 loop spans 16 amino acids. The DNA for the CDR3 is TGTGCCAGTAGTATAGTTTGGACAGGGGCCAATCAGCCCCAGCATTTT. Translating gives CASSIVWTGANQPQHF.

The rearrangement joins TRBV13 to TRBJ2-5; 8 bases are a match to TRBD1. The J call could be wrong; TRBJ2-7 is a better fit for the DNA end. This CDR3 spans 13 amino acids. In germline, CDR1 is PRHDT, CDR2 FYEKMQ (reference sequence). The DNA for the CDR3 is TGTGCCAGCGCGGCAGGGGGCTTCGACGAGCAGTACTTC. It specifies CASAAGGFDEQYF.

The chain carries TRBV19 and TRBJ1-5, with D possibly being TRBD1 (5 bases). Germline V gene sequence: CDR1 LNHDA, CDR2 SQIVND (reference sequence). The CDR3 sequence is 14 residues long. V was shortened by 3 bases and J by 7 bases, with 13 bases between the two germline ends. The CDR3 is CASSIAKGRQPQHF. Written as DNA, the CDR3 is TGTGCCAGTAGTATTGCGAAGGGGAGGCAGCCCCAGCATTTT.

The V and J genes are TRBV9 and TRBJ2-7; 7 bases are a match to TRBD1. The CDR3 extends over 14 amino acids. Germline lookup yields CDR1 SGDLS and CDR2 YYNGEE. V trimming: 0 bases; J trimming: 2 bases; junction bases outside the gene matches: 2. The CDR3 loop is CASSVGQGPYEQYF. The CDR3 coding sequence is TGTGCCAGCAGCGTAGGACAGGGCCCCTACGAGCAGTACTTC.

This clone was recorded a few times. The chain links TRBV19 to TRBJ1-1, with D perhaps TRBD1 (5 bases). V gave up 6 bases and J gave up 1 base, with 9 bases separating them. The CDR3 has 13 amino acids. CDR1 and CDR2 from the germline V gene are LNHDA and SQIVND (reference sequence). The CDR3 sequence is CASRLGQNTEAFF. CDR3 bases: TGTGCCAGTAGGTTGGGGCAGAACACTGAAGCTTTCTTT.

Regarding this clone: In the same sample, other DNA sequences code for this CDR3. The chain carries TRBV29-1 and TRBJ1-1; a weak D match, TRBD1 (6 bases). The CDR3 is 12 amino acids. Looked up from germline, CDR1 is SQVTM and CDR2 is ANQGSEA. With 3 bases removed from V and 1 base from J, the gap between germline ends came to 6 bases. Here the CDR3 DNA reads TGCAGCGTTGAGGACAGGAACACTGAAGCTTTCTTT. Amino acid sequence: CSVEDRNTEAFF.

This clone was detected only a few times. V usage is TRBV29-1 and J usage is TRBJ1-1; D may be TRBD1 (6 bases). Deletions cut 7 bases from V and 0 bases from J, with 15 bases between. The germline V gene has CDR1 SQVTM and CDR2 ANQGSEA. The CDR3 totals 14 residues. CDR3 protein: CSGTWGRLNTEAFF. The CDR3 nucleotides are TGCAGCGGAACGTGGGGGCGCCTGAACACTGAAGCTTTCTTT.

This CDR3 reads CASSLGQSSYNEQFF. The DNA for the CDR3 is TGTGCCAGCAGCTTGGGACAAAGCTCCTACAATGAGCAGTTCTTC. The V gene is TRBV5-5, the J gene TRBJ2-1; D not resolved. The CDR3 has 15 residues. Trimming stripped 0 bases from V and 0 bases from J, with 7 bases between. Germline loops: CDR1 SGHKS, CDR2 YYEKEE (reference sequence). Looking up the rest from reference TRBV5-5 and TRBJ2-1 gives the full variable domain: DAGVTQSPTHLIKTRGQQVTLRCSPISGHKSVSWYQQVLGQGPQFIFQYYEKEERGRGNFPDRFSARQFPNYSSELNVNALLLGDSALYLCASSLGQSSYNEQFFGPGTRLTVL.

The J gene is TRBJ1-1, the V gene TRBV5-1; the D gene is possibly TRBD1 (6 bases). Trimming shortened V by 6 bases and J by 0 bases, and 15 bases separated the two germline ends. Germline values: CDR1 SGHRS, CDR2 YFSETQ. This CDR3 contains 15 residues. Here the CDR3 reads CASTLDSRLNTEAFF. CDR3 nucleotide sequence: TGCGCCAGCACCCTGGACAGCCGATTGAACACTGAAGCTTTCTTT.

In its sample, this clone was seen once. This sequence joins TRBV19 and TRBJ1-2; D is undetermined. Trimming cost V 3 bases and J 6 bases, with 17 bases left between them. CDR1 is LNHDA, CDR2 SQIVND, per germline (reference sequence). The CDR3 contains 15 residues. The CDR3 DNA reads TGTGCCAGTAGTATGTTTGGCAGGAAGGAAGATGGCTACACCTTC. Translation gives CASSMFGRKEDGYTF.

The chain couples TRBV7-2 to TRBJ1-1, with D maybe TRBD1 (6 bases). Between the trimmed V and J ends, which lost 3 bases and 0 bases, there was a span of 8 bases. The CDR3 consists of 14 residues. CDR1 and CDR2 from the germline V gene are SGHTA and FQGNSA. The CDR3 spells CASSLTGMNTEAFF. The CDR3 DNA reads TGTGCCAGCAGCTTGACAGGTATGAACACTGAAGCTTTCTTT.

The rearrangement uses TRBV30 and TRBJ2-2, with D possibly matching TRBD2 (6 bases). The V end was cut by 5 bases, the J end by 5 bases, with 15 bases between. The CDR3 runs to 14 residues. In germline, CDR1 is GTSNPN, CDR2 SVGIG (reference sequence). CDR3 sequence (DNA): TGTGCCTGGTGGAGGGGCGCGGGAACCGGGGAGCTGTTTTTT. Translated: CAWWRGAGTGELFF.

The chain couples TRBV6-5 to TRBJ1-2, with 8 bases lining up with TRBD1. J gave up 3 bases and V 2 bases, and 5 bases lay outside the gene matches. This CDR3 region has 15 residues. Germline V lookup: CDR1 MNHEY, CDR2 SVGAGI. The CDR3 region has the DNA TGTGCCAGCAGTTACACGACAGGGGTCGACTATGGCTACACCTTC. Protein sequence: CASSYTTGVDYGYTF.

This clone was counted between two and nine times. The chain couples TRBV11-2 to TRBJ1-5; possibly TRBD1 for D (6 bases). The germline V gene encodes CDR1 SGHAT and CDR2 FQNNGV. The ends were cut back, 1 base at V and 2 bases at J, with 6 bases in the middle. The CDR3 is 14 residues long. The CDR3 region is CASSLAGGNQPQHF. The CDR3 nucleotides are TGTGCCAGCAGCTTAGCAGGGGGCAATCAGCCCCAGCATTTT. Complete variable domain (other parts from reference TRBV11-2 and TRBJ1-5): EAGVAQSPRYKIIEKRQSVAFWCNPISGHATLYWYQQILGQGPKLLIQFQNNGVVDDSQLPKDRFSAERLKGVDSTLKIQPAKLEDSAVYLCASSLAGGNQPQHFGDGTRLSIL.

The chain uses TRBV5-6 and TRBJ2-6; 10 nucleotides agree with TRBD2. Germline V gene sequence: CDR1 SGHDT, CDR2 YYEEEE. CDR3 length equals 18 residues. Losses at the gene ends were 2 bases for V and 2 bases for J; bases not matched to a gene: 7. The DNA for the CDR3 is TGTGCCAGCAGCTTAACTAGCGGGATGATAGCTGGGGCCAACGTCCTGACTTTC. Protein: CASSLTSGMIAGANVLTF.

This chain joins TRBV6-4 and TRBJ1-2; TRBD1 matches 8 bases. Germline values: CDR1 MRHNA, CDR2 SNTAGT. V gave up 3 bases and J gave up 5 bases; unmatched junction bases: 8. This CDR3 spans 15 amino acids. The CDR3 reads CASSERGTGNYGYTF. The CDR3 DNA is TGTGCCAGCAGTGAGAGGGGGACAGGCAATTATGGCTACACCTTC.

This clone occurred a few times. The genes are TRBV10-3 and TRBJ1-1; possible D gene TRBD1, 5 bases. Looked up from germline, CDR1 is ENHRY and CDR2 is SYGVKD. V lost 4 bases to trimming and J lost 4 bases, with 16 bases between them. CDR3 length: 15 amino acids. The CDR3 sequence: CAISGEAGSGTEAFF. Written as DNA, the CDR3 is TGTGCCATCAGTGGTGAGGCAGGGTCGGGCACTGAAGCTTTCTTT.